Presented here are 27 T cell receptor beta chains from one specimen sequenced in a study of T-cell reconstitution after alpha-beta-depleted transplantation in children. Preparation of the TCRbeta library used unique molecular identifiers. Via MiXCR, TCRdb re-called the PCR reads, giving one row per CDR3 protein. Of some 520,000 distinct CDR3 sequences in the sample, approximately 32% were seen once. The input for sequencing was PBMCs from the stem cell graft donor, taken from the stem cell graft. These receptors were taken from a human donor who donated a stem cell graft to a child with aplastic anemia.

The table lists this clonotype with a few counts. The chain joins TRBV12-3 or TRBV12-4 to TRBJ1-1; no definite D call. V lost 5 bases to trimming and J lost 0 bases, with 16 bases between them. The CDR3 loop spans 16 amino acids. This CDR3 reads CASSLTPVSLNTEAFF. In DNA form, the CDR3 reads TGTGCCAGCAGTCTTACCCCCGTGAGTCTGAACACTGAAGCTTTCTTT.

A few counts support this clonotype. The V and J genes are TRBV7-8 and TRBJ1-5; maybe TRBD1 (6 bases). CDR1 SGHVS and CDR2 FQNEAQ come from the germline V gene. The CDR3 totals 16 residues. Trimming stripped 3 bases from V and 0 bases from J, with 12 bases between. Written as DNA, the CDR3 is TGTGCCAGCAGCTTCCAAACAGGGTATAGCAATCAGCCCCAGCATTTT. Amino acid sequence: CASSFQTGYSNQPQHF.

CDR3 protein: CSARWGGNTGELFF. CDR3 DNA sequence: TGCAGTGCTAGATGGGGTGGCAACACCGGGGAGCTGTTTTTT. This chain uses TRBV20-1 with TRBJ2-2; D gene ambiguous. CDR3 length: 14 amino acids. V lost 2 bases to trimming and J lost 2 bases, with 9 bases between them. Looked up from germline, CDR1 is DFQATT and CDR2 is SNEGSKA (reference sequence).

V gene TRBV2 combines with J gene TRBJ1-2, with D hard to call. The germline gives CDR1 SNHLY, CDR2 FYNNEI. The V end was cut by 4 bases, the J end by 3 bases, with 9 bases between. This CDR3 contains 13 residues. This CDR3 is CASSASGDYGYTF. The CDR3 coding sequence is TGTGCCAGCAGTGCTAGCGGGGACTATGGCTACACCTTC.

The chain combines TRBV25-1 with TRBJ2-1; possibly TRBD2 for D (6 bases). The CDR3 sequence is 16 residues long. The germline gives CDR1 MGHDK, CDR2 SYGVNS. V lost 2 bases and J 8 bases, leaving 19 bases between the germline ends. The CDR3 is CASSEPGGVRDDEQFF. DNA of the CDR3: TGTGCCAGCAGTGAACCCGGGGGTGTAAGAGATGATGAGCAGTTCTTC.

V is TRBV9 and J is TRBJ2-2; 7 bases match TRBD1. With V trimmed by 2 bases and J by 6 bases, 4 bases remained unmatched. CDR3 length: 14 residues. Per the germline V gene, CDR1 is SGDLS and CDR2 is YYNGEE. The CDR3 loop is CASSVTRGPGELFF. In DNA form, the CDR3 reads TGTGCCAGCAGCGTTACGAGGGGGCCCGGGGAGCTGTTTTTT.

The gene calls are TRBV20-1 and TRBJ1-4; D is ambiguous. The CDR3 sequence is 13 residues long. In germline, CDR1 is DFQATT, CDR2 SNEGSKA (reference sequence). The V end was cut by 5 bases, the J end by 8 bases, with 15 bases between. The CDR3: CSAPDPGREKLFF. The CDR3, as DNA: TGCAGTGCTCCGGACCCGGGCCGGGAAAAACTGTTTTTT.

J is TRBJ2-1 and V is TRBV24-1; 10 bases match TRBD2. Trimming at V came to 3 bases and at J to 0 bases, leaving 10 bases not matched to a gene. The CDR3 covers 19 residues. Looked up from germline, CDR1 is KGHDR and CDR2 is SFDVKD. This CDR3 reads CATSDGSGRSILSYNEQFF. The CDR3 coding sequence is TGTGCCACCAGTGATGGTAGCGGGAGGTCAATACTCTCCTACAATGAGCAGTTCTTC.

The rearrangement joins TRBV12-3 or TRBV12-4 to TRBJ2-1; TRBD2 matches 9 bases. This CDR3 region has 15 residues. J was trimmed by 7 bases and V by 7 bases; bases with no gene match: 11. This chain's CDR3 is CASTQAGGAANEQFF. CDR3 nucleotide sequence: TGTGCCAGCACTCAAGCGGGGGGCGCGGCGAATGAGCAGTTCTTC.

The chain is built from TRBV5-1 and TRBJ2-7, with D uncertain. The CDR3 is 15 amino acids. With 4 bases removed from V and 0 bases from J, the gap between germline ends came to 14 bases. Germline loops: CDR1 SGHRS, CDR2 YFSETQ. CDR3 in DNA: TGCGCCAGCAGCCCGGGCGGAACCGGCTCCTACGAGCAGTACTTC. This codes for CASSPGGTGSYEQYF.

V gene TRBV7-9 combines with J gene TRBJ2-3, with D perhaps matching TRBD2 (6 bases). The CDR3 runs 17 residues. Trimming cost V 0 bases and J 3 bases, with 16 bases left between them. Per germline, CDR1 SEHNR and CDR2 FQNEAQ (reference sequence). The CDR3 reads CASSLAQANGGTDTQYF. The DNA of the CDR3 is TGTGCCAGCAGCTTAGCGCAGGCTAACGGGGGAACAGATACGCAGTATTTT.

The sample holds a few counts of this clonotype. The chain carries TRBV7-9 and TRBJ2-3, with TRBD1 as a possible D gene (5 bases). The CDR3 has 14 residues. With 3 bases removed from V and 4 bases from J, the gap between germline ends came to 11 bases. From germline, CDR1 is SEHNR and CDR2 FQNEAQ (reference sequence). Written as DNA, the CDR3 is TGTGCCAGCAGCTTCCAGGGTAGCCCAGATACGCAGTATTTT. The encoded protein is CASSFQGSPDTQYF.

This clonotype has just a few counts. V gene TRBV6-2 or TRBV6-3 combines with J gene TRBJ2-4; the D gene could be TRBD1 or TRBD2 (5 bases each). The V gene lost 2 bases and the J gene lost 0 bases, with 11 bases spanning the gap. The germline CDR1 and CDR2 sequences are MNHEY and SVGEGT. The CDR3 contains 16 residues. The CDR3 region is CASSYHGALAKNIQYF. The CDR3 nucleotides read TGTGCCAGCAGTTACCACGGGGCACTAGCCAAAAACATTCAGTACTTC.

As DNA, the CDR3 is TGCAGTGCTAGAAGGGCAGGGGCCAACTATGGCTACACCTTC. It encodes CSARRAGANYGYTF. The chain carries TRBV20-1 and TRBJ1-2; a possible D gene is TRBD1 (6 bases). CDR1 is DFQATT, CDR2 SNEGSKA, per germline (reference sequence). CDR3 length: 14 amino acids. V was clipped by 2 bases and J by 2 bases, with 12 bases between them.

This rearrangement joins TRBV30 to TRBJ2-1; tentatively, D is TRBD2 (5 bases). Looked up from germline, CDR1 is GTSNPN and CDR2 is SVGIG (reference sequence). V was cut by 3 bases and J by 1 base, with 13 bases left in between. The CDR3 has 15 residues. The CDR3, as DNA: TGTGCCTGGAGGGGAGACTCCTTGTCCTACAATGAGCAGTTCTTC. Residues: CAWRGDSLSYNEQFF.

The CDR3, as DNA: TGTGCCAGCGAGCCCGGAAGAACAGATACGCAGTATTTT. This sequence encodes CASEPGRTDTQYF. The chain is built from TRBV7-2 and TRBJ2-3, with D hard to call. V lost 8 bases and J lost 3, with 12 bases in between. Germline CDR1 reads SGHTA; CDR2 reads FQGNSA. This CDR3 comprises 13 residues.

V usage is TRBV18 and J usage is TRBJ2-1, with 10 bases aligning to TRBD1. The junction had 4 bases not matched to a gene; V was cut back by 5 bases and J by 0 bases. CDR1 is KGHSH and CDR2 is LQKENI in the germline V gene. The CDR3 extends over 16 amino acids. CDR3 protein: CASSSRDRGSYNEQFF. The CDR3 DNA follows: TGTGCCAGCTCATCCCGGGACAGGGGCTCCTACAATGAGCAGTTCTTC.

The chain couples TRBV6-5 to TRBJ1-2; D possibly corresponds to TRBD1 (6 bases). This CDR3 has 15 residues. Looked up from germline, CDR1 is MNHEY and CDR2 is SVGAGI. V gave up 0 bases and J gave up 8 bases, with 16 bases separating them. This CDR3 reads CASSYSTSGVGGYTF. In nucleotides, the CDR3 is TGTGCCAGCAGTTACTCGACGTCAGGGGTAGGAGGCTACACCTTC.

The V and J genes are TRBV20-1 and TRBJ1-1; maybe TRBD1 (6 bases). The germline V gene encodes CDR1 DFQATT and CDR2 SNEGSKA (reference sequence). The CDR3 covers 14 residues. Trimming removed 5 bases from V and 3 bases from J, with 16 bases in between. CDR3 nucleotide sequence: TGCAGTGCTCCCAGGGGACAAAGCGACACTGAAGCTTTCTTT. Translating it yields CSAPRGQSDTEAFF.

The gene calls are TRBV6-1 and TRBJ1-1, with D maybe TRBD1 (5 bases). Trimming shortened V by 6 bases and J by 4 bases, and 15 bases separated the two germline ends. The CDR3 totals 14 residues. Germline CDR1 MNHNS, CDR2 SASEGT. This CDR3 reads CASRGDWESTEAFF. DNA for the CDR3: TGTGCCAGCAGGGGGGACTGGGAGAGCACTGAAGCTTTCTTT.

The rearrangement uses TRBV19 and TRBJ1-2, with D perhaps matching TRBD1 (5 bases). The germline gives CDR1 LNHDA, CDR2 SQIVND (reference sequence). CDR3 length: 12 amino acids. With 5 bases removed from V and 10 bases from J, the gap between germline ends came to 14 bases. The CDR3: CASSPRGFDYTF. The CDR3 DNA is TGTGCCAGTAGTCCAAGGGGTTTTGACTACACCTTC.

This clonotype was found a few times. At one of its ends the junction is not consistent with the germline gene, which may arise from a read error. The chain links TRBV7-9 to TRBJ1-1, with D unresolved. The V gene's germline CDR1 is SEHNR and CDR2 FQNEAQ (reference sequence). This CDR3 spans 16 amino acids. In nucleotides, the CDR3 is TGTGCCAGCAGGTTAGGGTGGGGTCGGGTGAACACTGAAGCTTTCTTT. Translating gives CASRLGWGRVNTEAFF.

The chain combines TRBV6-4 with TRBJ2-3, with 8 bases identical to TRBD2. The junction had 15 bases not matched to a gene; V was cut back by 5 bases and J by 11 bases. CDR1 and CDR2 from the germline V gene are MRHNA and SNTAGT. This CDR3 has 15 residues. The CDR3 loop is CASSKSFGTSDLQYF. The DNA of the CDR3 is TGTGCCAGCAGTAAATCTTTTGGGACTAGTGATTTGCAGTATTTT.

This sequence joins TRBV12-2 and TRBJ2-7; the table gives TRBD1 as D, unverified against the DNA. TRBV12-2 is designated a pseudogene. The CDR3 extends over 14 amino acids. The CDR3 bases are TGTGCAACCCCGGGGAAAAACAACTCCTACGAGCAGTACTTC. Protein product: CATPGKNNSYEQYF.

The CDR3 reads CASSAGLAGGSTDTQYF. CDR3 nucleotide sequence: TGCGCCAGCAGCGCGGGACTAGCGGGAGGGAGCACAGATACGCAGTATTTT. J is TRBJ2-3 and V is TRBV5-1; 16 nucleotides match TRBD2. The CDR3 totals 17 residues. With V trimmed by 4 bases and J by 0 bases, 2 bases remained unmatched. The germline gives CDR1 SGHRS, CDR2 YFSETQ.

In this sample, this clonotype turned up a few times. The chain uses TRBV5-4 and TRBJ2-5; 8 bases match TRBD2. Looked up from germline, CDR1 is SGHNT and CDR2 is YYREEE (reference sequence). V dropped 0 bases and J dropped 4; count of bases not matched to a gene: 11. This CDR3 comprises 17 residues. CDR3 sequence: CASSLEGLGVGGETQYF. CDR3 nucleotides: TGTGCCAGCAGCTTGGAGGGACTAGGAGTGGGTGGAGAGACCCAGTACTTC.

Many counts were recorded for this clonotype. V is TRBV12-3 or TRBV12-4 and J is TRBJ1-6, with 9 bases identical to TRBD1. J gave up 6 bases and V 4 bases, and 4 bases lay outside the gene matches. The CDR3 is made up of 15 amino acids. The CDR3 reads CASSSPGQGNSPLHF. CDR3 nucleotide sequence: TGTGCCAGCAGTTCCCCGGGACAGGGTAATTCACCCCTCCACTTT.